This passage covers 23 T cell receptor beta chains from one sample sequenced in a study of blood T cell repertoires in COVID-19. Assay: immunoSEQ multiplex PCR; the TCRdb copy retains only in-frame clones and omits some. This table has under 200,000 clones, around 89% appearing once. Material: peripheral blood. The receptor set was obtained from a man aged 55 to 70 with acute or convalescent COVID-19.

The chain carries TRBV4-1 and TRBJ1-6; 11 nucleotides match TRBD1. V lost 0 bases, J lost 10 bases, and 8 bases stayed unmatched. Germline V gene lookup returns CDR1 MGHRA and CDR2 YSYEKL. The CDR3 sequence is 17 residues long. The CDR3: CASSQERGTGGNSPLHF. In DNA form, the CDR3 reads TGCGCCAGCAGCCAAGAACGAGGGACAGGGGGTAACTCACCCCTCCACTTT.

This chain uses TRBV19 with TRBJ2-2; 7 positions agree with TRBD1. The J segment lost 4 bases and the V segment lost 5 bases, leaving 7 bases of the junction unmatched. This CDR3 region has 15 residues. The V gene's germline CDR1 is LNHDA and CDR2 SQIVND (reference sequence). The chain's CDR3 is CASSASGGATGELFF. CDR3 nucleotides: TGTGCCAGTAGTGCCTCAGGGGGAGCCACCGGGGAGCTGTTTTTT.

The genes are TRBV12-5 and TRBJ2-5; 9 nucleotides align to TRBD2. The germline V gene has CDR1 LGHNT and CDR2 FRNRAP. The ends lost 7 bases at V and 3 bases at J; junction bases unmatched: 3. The CDR3 loop spans 13 amino acids. The CDR3 DNA reads TGTGCTAGTGCCCCTAGCGGGGAAGAGACCCAGTACTTC. This codes for CASAPSGEETQYF.

In regard to this clone: Additional DNA sequences in this sample encode the identical CDR3. The V and J genes are TRBV6-4 and TRBJ2-2; TRBD1 aligns across 8 bases. J gave up 4 bases and V 5 bases, and 3 bases lay outside the gene matches. CDR1 is MRHNA, CDR2 SNTAGT, per germline. This CDR3 is built from 14 residues. The CDR3 DNA reads TGTGCCAGCAGTCCCGACAGGGGCACCGGGGAGCTGTTTTTT. Translation gives CASSPDRGTGELFF.

CDR3 residues: CASSGGSYSRDEKLFF. CDR3 coding DNA: TGTGCCAGCAGCGGCGGGAGTTACTCGAGGGATGAAAAACTGTTTTTT. The V gene is TRBV9, the J gene TRBJ1-4, with D unclear. Between the trimmed V and J ends, which lost 3 bases and 6 bases, there was a span of 18 bases. The CDR3 is made up of 16 amino acids. Germline V gene data show CDR1 as SGDLS and CDR2 as YYNGEE.

V gene TRBV3-1 (or the pseudogene TRBV3-2) combines with J gene TRBJ1-1; unclear D gene. Germline assignment: CDR1 LGHDT and CDR2 YNNKEL (reference sequence). V lost 1 base and J 4 bases, leaving 7 bases between the germline ends. The CDR3 is 13 residues long. This CDR3 is CASSQGLGTEAFF. The CDR3 DNA sequence: TGTGCCAGCAGCCAAGGACTGGGCACTGAAGCTTTCTTT.

The chain is built from TRBV11-2 and TRBJ1-4; D not resolved. This CDR3 is 14 amino acids long. V was trimmed by 5 bases and J by 7 bases, leaving 14 bases between them. In germline, CDR1 is SGHAT, CDR2 FQNNGV. CDR3: CASSPRGLGEKLFF. The CDR3 DNA reads TGTGCCAGCAGCCCCCGCGGGCTGGGTGAAAAACTGTTTTTT.

In DNA, the CDR3 is TGTGCCAGCAGTGACGGCCAGGGAGGCACTGAAGCTTTCTTT. This codes for CASSDGQGGTEAFF. The chain couples TRBV6-1 to TRBJ1-1; TRBD1 might be the D (5 bases). Trimming shortened V by 3 bases and J by 4 bases, and 12 bases separated the two germline ends. CDR3 size: 14 residues. CDR1 and CDR2 from the germline V gene are MNHNS and SASEGT.

The chain combines TRBV19 with TRBJ1-5; D is unclear. V was clipped by 7 bases and J by 7 bases, with 20 bases between them. The CDR3 runs to 15 residues. Germline CDR1 LNHDA, CDR2 SQIVND (reference sequence). CDR3 amino acids: CASTRTHGMEQPQHF. The CDR3, as DNA: TGTGCCAGTACCCGAACCCACGGGATGGAGCAGCCCCAGCATTTT. Supplemented by reference TRBV19 and TRBJ1-5, the full variable domain reads DGGITQSPKYLFRKEGQNVTLSCEQNLNHDAMYWYRQDPGQGLRLIYYSQIVNDFQKGDIAEGYSVSREKKESFPLTVTSAQKNPTAFYLCASTRTHGMEQPQHFGDGTRLSIL.

This sequence joins TRBV18 and TRBJ1-1, with D perhaps matching TRBD1 (5 bases). CDR1 is KGHSH, CDR2 LQKENI, per germline. This CDR3 has 14 residues. The V end lost 4 bases, the J end lost 1 base, and 10 bases lay between the germline ends. CDR3 bases: TGTGCCAGCTCACTCGGACAACAGAACACTGAAGCTTTCTTT. Amino acids: CASSLGQQNTEAFF.

The V and J genes are TRBV3-1 (or the pseudogene TRBV3-2) and TRBJ2-5; TRBD2 matches at 8 bases. The J segment lost 5 bases and the V segment lost 4 bases, leaving 3 bases of the junction unmatched. Germline V lookup: CDR1 LGHDT, CDR2 YNNKEL (reference sequence). This CDR3 is built from 13 residues. The CDR3, as DNA: TGTGCCAGCAGCCCGTCGGGAGGGGAGACCCAGTACTTC. It codes for CASSPSGGETQYF.

The CDR3 nucleotides read TGCGCCAGCAGCCAAGATCTTGGCAGCACTGAAGCTTTCTTT. Its protein is CASSQDLGSTEAFF. The V gene is TRBV4-1, the J gene TRBJ1-1; D is undetermined. Trimming left V 0 bases short and J 4 bases short, with 9 bases between. The CDR3 is 14 residues long. CDR1 is MGHRA and CDR2 is YSYEKL in the germline V gene.

The rearrangement uses TRBV7-6 and TRBJ2-5, with a weak D call TRBD2 (5 bases). Germline values: CDR1 SGHVS, CDR2 FNYEAQ. V lost 4 bases, J lost 0 bases, and 9 bases lay in between. The CDR3 sequence is 14 residues long. CDR3 in amino acids: CASSSSGYQETQYF. CDR3 coding DNA: TGTGCCAGCAGCTCTTCGGGATACCAAGAGACCCAGTACTTC.

The V call is TRBV6-5, the J call TRBJ1-4; tentatively, D is TRBD1 (5 bases). The V gene's germline CDR1 is MNHEY and CDR2 SVGAGI. The CDR3 runs to 15 residues. V lost 6 bases and J lost 3, with 14 bases in between. The CDR3 coding sequence is TGTGCCAGCAGAGGGGTGGCAGGGCCTAATGAAAAACTGTTTTTT. It codes for CASRGVAGPNEKLFF.

The chain recombines TRBV3-1 (or the pseudogene TRBV3-2) with TRBJ2-2; TRBD1 matches at 7 bases. Germline values: CDR1 LGHDT, CDR2 YNNKEL (reference sequence). The CDR3 runs to 16 residues. Trimming at V came to 3 bases and at J to 5 bases, leaving 9 bases not matched to a gene. The CDR3 coding sequence is TGTGCCAGCAGCCATACGGGACAGAGGAGGACCGGGGAGCTGTTTTTT. Amino acid sequence: CASSHTGQRRTGELFF.

This chain links TRBV10-3 with TRBJ2-2; 11 bases agree with TRBD1. CDR3 length: 15 amino acids. The germline V gene encodes CDR1 ENHRY and CDR2 SYGVKD. The junction had 3 bases not matched to a gene; V was cut back by 5 bases and J by 4 bases. The CDR3 loop is CAISKGQGGTGELFF. As DNA, the CDR3 is TGTGCCATCAGTAAGGGACAGGGGGGCACCGGGGAGCTGTTTTTT.

V gene TRBV11-3 combines with J gene TRBJ2-2, with 8 nucleotides matching TRBD1. Germline V gene sequence: CDR1 SGHNT, CDR2 YENEEA. After removal of 7 bases from V and 4 bases from J, the junction contained 5 bases not matched to a gene. This CDR3 is 14 amino acids long. DNA of the CDR3: TGTGCCAGCACCGACAGGGGTCGCACCGGGGAGCTGTTTTTT. Protein sequence: CASTDRGRTGELFF.

The chain employs TRBV5-4 and TRBJ2-1; 16 nucleotides line up with TRBD2. V trimming: 3 bases; J trimming: 9 bases; junction bases outside the gene matches: 6. The CDR3 consists of 16 residues. Germline V gene sequence: CDR1 SGHNT, CDR2 YYREEE (reference sequence). The CDR3 here is CASSSPGTSGRAEQFF. The CDR3 DNA follows: TGTGCCAGCAGCTCCCCCGGGACTAGCGGGAGGGCTGAGCAGTTCTTC.

The V gene is TRBV30, the J gene TRBJ1-1; tentatively, D is TRBD1 (6 bases). Per germline, CDR1 GTSNPN and CDR2 SVGIG (reference sequence). V lost 3 bases to trimming and J lost 5 bases, with 13 bases between them. The CDR3 extends over 13 amino acids. For the CDR3, the DNA is TGTGCCTGGAGCGCTGGGGGCGGAACTGAAGCTTTCTTT. Translation gives CAWSAGGGTEAFF.

V usage is TRBV7-9 and J usage is TRBJ2-5, with TRBD1 identical over 9 bases. There are 15 residues in the CDR3. Trimming took 4 bases from V and 5 from J; bases not matched to a gene: 8. The germline CDR1 and CDR2 sequences are SEHNR and FQNEAQ (reference sequence). CDR3 region: CASSSPGTGWETQYF. The DNA of the CDR3 is TGTGCCAGCAGCTCGCCCGGGACAGGGTGGGAGACCCAGTACTTC.

Note on this clone: Other nucleotide sequences in the sample specify the same CDR3. The CDR3, as DNA: TGTGCCAGCAGTCCCAGAGCGGGGGGAGCCGGGGAGCTGTTTTTT. Translation: CASSPRAGGAGELFF. This rearrangement joins TRBV7-3 to TRBJ2-2; TRBD2 matches at 9 bases. CDR3 length: 15 residues. From germline, CDR1 is SGHTA and CDR2 FQGTGA. The V segment lost 6 bases and the J segment 6 bases; nucleotides outside the gene matches: 8.

The J gene is TRBJ1-2, the V gene TRBV11-3; 9 nucleotides match TRBD1. The CDR3 is 14 residues long. The trim removed 1 base at V and 6 bases at J, leaving 3 bases unmatched. Germline CDR1 reads SGHNT; CDR2 reads YENEEA. CDR3: CASSLGQGDHGYTF. The CDR3 DNA reads TGTGCCAGCAGCTTAGGACAGGGGGATCATGGCTACACCTTC.

The chain uses TRBV5-1 and TRBJ1-2; 9 bases are shared with TRBD1. With 4 bases clipped from V and 9 bases from J, the junction kept 13 bases outside the gene matches. Germline CDR1 reads SGHRS; CDR2 reads YFSETQ. This CDR3 region has 15 residues. The CDR3 DNA is TGCGCCAGCAGCCCTGACCTGGACAGGGGTTTGCGCTACACCTTC. This translates into CASSPDLDRGLRYTF.